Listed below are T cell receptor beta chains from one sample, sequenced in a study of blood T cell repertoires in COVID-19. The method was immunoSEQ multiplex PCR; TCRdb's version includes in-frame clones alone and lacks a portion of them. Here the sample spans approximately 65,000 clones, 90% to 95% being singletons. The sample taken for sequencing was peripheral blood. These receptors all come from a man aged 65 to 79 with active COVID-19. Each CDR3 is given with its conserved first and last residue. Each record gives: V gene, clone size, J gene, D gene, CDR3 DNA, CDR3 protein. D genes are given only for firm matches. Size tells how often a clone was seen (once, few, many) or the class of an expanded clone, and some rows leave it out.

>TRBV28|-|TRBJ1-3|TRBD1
TGTGCCAGCAGGAGGACAGGAAGCTCTGGAAACACCATATATTTT
CASRRTGSSGNTIYF
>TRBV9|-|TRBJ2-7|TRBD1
TGTGCCAGCAGCTTGGGGACAGGGATGAACGAGCAGTACTTC
CASSLGTGMNEQYF
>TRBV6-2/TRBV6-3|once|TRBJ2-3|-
TGTGCCAGCAGTTTTGGGGGGGGGCCCTCGGATACGCAGTATTTT
CASSFGGGPSDTQYF
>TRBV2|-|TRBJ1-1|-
TGTGCCAGCACGCGGTCCCCAAACACTGAAGCTTTCTTT
CASTRSPNTEAFF
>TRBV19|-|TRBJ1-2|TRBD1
TGTGCCAGTAGTAATCTCGGGACAGGGGTTTGGAATGGCTACACCTTC
CASSNLGTGVWNGYTF
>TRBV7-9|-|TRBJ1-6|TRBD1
TGTGCCAGCAGCTTCACAGGGGGCAGGAATTCACCCCTCCACTTT
CASSFTGGRNSPLHF
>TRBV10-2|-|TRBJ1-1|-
TGCGCCAGCAGTGACCCGCCAGGGGCGGCCACTGAAGCTTTCTTT
CASSDPPGAATEAFF
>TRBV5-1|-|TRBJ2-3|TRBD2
TGCGCCAGCAGGCTCACCGGGACTAGCGGGGGCACAGATACGCAGTATTTT
CASRLTGTSGGTDTQYF
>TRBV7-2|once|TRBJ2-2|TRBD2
TGTGCCAGCAGCTTTGGCCAGCGGGGAATCACCGGGGAGCTGTTTTTT
CASSFGQRGITGELFF
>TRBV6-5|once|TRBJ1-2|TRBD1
TGTGCCAGCAGCCGCGCTGGGACAGTGCACTACACCTTC
CASSRAGTVHYTF
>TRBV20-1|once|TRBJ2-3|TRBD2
TGCAGTGCTAGTAGCGGGGGCGGGGGAACAGATACGCAGTATTTT
CSASSGGGGTDTQYF
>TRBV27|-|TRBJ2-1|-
TGTGCCAGCAGTTTATTACAGGGTTTGGCTGGTGAGCAGTTCTTC
CASSLLQGLAGEQFF
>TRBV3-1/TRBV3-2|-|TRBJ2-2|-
TGTGCCAGCAGCCAGGGTGGAGGGGCGTACACCGGGGAGCTGTTTTTT
CASSQGGGAYTGELFF
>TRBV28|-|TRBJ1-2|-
TGTGCCAGCAGTTCTGCCGGGAACAGTCAACGCTACACCTTC
CASSSAGNSQRYTF
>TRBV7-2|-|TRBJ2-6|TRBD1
TGTGCCAGCAGCTTAGTGATGGCAGGGGGATTTGGGGCCAACGTCCTGACTTTC
CASSLVMAGGFGANVLTF
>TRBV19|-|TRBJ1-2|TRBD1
TGTGCCAGTGCCCTTGGGACAGGGAGCTATGGCTACACCTTC
CASALGTGSYGYTF
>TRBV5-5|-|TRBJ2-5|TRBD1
TGTGCCAGCAGCGACACCACAGGGGTGGAGACCCAGTACTTC
CASSDTTGVETQYF
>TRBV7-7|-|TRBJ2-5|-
TGTGCCAGCAGCTTATACGGAGGGTCAGAGACCCAGTACTTC
CASSLYGGSETQYF
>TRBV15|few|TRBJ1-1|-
TGTGCCACCAGCAGGGGCCCAAGCAACACTGAAGCTTTCTTT
CATSRGPSNTEAFF
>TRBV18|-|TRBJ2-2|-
TGTGCCAGCTCAACCGACAGTTACACCGGGGAGCTGTTTTTT
CASSTDSYTGELFF
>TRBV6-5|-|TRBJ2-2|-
TGTGCCAGCAGTTACTCGGCTAGGAACACCGGGGAGCTGTTTTTT
CASSYSARNTGELFF
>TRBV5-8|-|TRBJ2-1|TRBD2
TGTGCCAGCCGTGGAATGGGACTAGCATCCTACAATGAGCAGTTCTTC
CASRGMGLASYNEQFF
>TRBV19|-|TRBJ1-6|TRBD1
TGTGCCAGTAGTAAGGACAGGGCCACACCCCTCCACTTT
CASSKDRATPLHF
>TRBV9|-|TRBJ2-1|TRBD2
TGTGCCAGCAGCGTAGCTCCTAGCGGGGGGGCGTCCTACAATGAGCAGTTCTTC
CASSVAPSGGASYNEQFF
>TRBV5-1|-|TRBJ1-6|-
TGCGCCAGCAGCTCGGACAGTTCGAATTCACCCCTCCACTTT
CASSSDSSNSPLHF
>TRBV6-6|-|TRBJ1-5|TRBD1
TGTGCCAGCAGTTATGGACAGGGAGTGAGCAATCAGCCCCAGCATTTT
CASSYGQGVSNQPQHF
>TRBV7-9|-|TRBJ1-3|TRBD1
TGTGCCAGCAGCGGGGACAGGGGCCCTAGCTCTGGAAACACCATATATTTT
CASSGDRGPSSGNTIYF
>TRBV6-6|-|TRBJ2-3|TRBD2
TGTGCCAGCAGTCGAGGACTAGCGGGGACCGGAGATACGCAGTATTTT
CASSRGLAGTGDTQYF
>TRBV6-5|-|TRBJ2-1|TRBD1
TGTGCCAGCAGACAGGGGTTCTACAATGAGCAGTTCTTC
CASRQGFYNEQFF
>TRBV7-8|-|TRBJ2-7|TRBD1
TGTGCCAGCAGCTTAGACCCATACAGGGGTGCCAGTTACGAGCAGTACTTC
CASSLDPYRGASYEQYF
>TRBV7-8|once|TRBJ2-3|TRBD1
TGTGCCAGCAGCTCGACAGGGTCTTCACAGTATTTT
CASSSTGSSQYF
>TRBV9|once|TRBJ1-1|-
TGTGCCAGCAGCCCCCAGGGTCGGGTTTTGAACACTGAAGCTTTCTTT
CASSPQGRVLNTEAFF
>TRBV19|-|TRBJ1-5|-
TGTGCCAGTAGTTCCGGGGATAGGTATCAGCCCCAGCATTTT
CASSSGDRYQPQHF
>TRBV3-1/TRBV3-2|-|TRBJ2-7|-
TGTGCCAGCAGCCAAGACGTGGGGCAGCTGAGCTCCTACGAGCAGTACTTC
CASSQDVGQLSSYEQYF
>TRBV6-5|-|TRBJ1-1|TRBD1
TGTGCCAGCAGGCAACAGGGGTTTTATGAAGCTTTCTTT
CASRQQGFYEAFF
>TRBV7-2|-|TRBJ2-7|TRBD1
TGTGCCAGCAGCACAAGACAGGGGACCAACGAGCAGTACTTC
CASSTRQGTNEQYF
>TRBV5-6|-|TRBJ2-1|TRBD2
TGTGCCAGCAGCCTGGGACTAGCGGGGGGGCCAGTACATAATGAGCAGTTCTTC
CASSLGLAGGPVHNEQFF
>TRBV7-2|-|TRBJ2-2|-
TGTGCCAGCAGTCCGGGACTTAACACCGGGGAGCTGTTTTTT
CASSPGLNTGELFF
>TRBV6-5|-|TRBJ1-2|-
TGTGCCAGCAGTTACTCAACAGCATGGGGCTACACCTTC
CASSYSTAWGYTF
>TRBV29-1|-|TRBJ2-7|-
TGCAGCGTTAGTCAGGGCACCTACGAGCAGTACTTC
CSVSQGTYEQYF
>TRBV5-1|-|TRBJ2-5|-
TGCGCCAGCAGCTTGACCGGTCCGGTAGAGACCCAGTACTTC
CASSLTGPVETQYF
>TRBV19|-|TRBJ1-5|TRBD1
TGTGCCAGTAGTAGACCGGGACAGGGGATTTCATATCAGCCCCAGCATTTT
CASSRPGQGISYQPQHF
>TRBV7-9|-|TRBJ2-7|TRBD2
TGTGCCAGCAGCTCGACAGGGGTGGGACTAGCGGGGGTATCCTACGAGCAGTACTTC
CASSSTGVGLAGVSYEQYF
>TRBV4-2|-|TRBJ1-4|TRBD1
TGTGCCAGCAGCCAAGATATCGGACAGGGTAATGAAAAACTGTTTTTT
CASSQDIGQGNEKLFF
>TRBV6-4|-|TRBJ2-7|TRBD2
TGTGCCAGCAGTTTTCCTAGCGGGGAGACCTACGAGCAGTACTTC
CASSFPSGETYEQYF
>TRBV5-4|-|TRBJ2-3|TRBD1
TGTGCCAGCAGGGGACAGGGGGCGCTTCCAGATACGCAGTATTTT
CASRGQGALPDTQYF
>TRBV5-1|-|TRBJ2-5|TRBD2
TGCGCCAGCAGCCTCTATAGCGGGGGACAAGAGACCCAGTACTTC
CASSLYSGGQETQYF
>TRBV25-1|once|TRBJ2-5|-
TGTGCCAGCAGTCCCGCGGGTTCGGAGACCCAGTACTTC
CASSPAGSETQYF
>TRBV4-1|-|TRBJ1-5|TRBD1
TGCGCCAGCAGCCAAGAGGGACAGGGGATTCAGCCCCAGCATTTT
CASSQEGQGIQPQHF
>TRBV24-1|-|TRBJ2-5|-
TGTGCCACCAGTGATCCAACGACAGGAGCCCAAGAGACCCAGTACTTC
CATSDPTTGAQETQYF
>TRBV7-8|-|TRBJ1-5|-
TGTGCCAGCAGCTCTCCGAGGGAGGGCAATCAGCCCCAGCATTTT
CASSSPREGNQPQHF
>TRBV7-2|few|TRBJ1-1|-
TGTGCCAGCAGCTTAGAGCTCCTGAACACTGAAGCTTTCTTT
CASSLELLNTEAFF
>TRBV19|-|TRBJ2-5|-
TGTGCCAGTAGTACGGGGATTCAAGAGACCCAGTACTTC
CASSTGIQETQYF
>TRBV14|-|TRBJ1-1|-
TGTGCCAGCCCGGGGGGGCTCGATGAAGCTTTCTTT
CASPGGLDEAFF
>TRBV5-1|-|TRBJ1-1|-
TGCGCCAGCAGCTATCGGACAGACCAACCTACTGAAGCTTTCTTT
CASSYRTDQPTEAFF